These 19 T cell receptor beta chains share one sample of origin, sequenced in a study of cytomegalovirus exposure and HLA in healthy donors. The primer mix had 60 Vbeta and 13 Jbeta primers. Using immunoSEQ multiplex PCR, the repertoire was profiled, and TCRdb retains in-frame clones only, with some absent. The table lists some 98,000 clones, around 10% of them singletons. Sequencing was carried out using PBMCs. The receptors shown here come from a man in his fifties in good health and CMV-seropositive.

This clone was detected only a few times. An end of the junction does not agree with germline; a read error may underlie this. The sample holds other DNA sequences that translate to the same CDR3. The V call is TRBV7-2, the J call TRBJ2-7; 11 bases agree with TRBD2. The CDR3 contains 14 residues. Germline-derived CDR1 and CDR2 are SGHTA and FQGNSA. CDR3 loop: CASSVLAGASEQYF. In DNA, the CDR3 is TGCGCCAGCAGCGTACTAGCGGGAGCTAGCGAGCAGTACTTC.

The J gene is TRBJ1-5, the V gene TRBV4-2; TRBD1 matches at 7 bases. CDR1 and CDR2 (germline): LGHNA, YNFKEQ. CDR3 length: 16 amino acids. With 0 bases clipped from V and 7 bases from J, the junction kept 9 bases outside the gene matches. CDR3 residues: CASSQDRTTGSQPQHF. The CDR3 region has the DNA TGTGCCAGCAGCCAAGATCGAACGACAGGGAGCCAGCCCCAGCATTTT.

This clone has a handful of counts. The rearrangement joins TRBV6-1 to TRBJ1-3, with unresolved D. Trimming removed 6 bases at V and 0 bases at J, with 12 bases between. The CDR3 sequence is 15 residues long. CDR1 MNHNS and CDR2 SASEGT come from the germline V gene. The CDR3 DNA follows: TGTGCCAGCAGATTGGGCCTTAGCTCTGGAAACACCATATATTTT. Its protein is CASRLGLSSGNTIYF.

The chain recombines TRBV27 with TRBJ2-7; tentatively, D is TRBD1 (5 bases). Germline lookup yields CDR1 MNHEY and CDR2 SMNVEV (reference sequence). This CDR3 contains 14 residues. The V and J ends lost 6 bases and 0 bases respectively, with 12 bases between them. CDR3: CASSLSQGSYEQYF. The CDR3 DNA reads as TGTGCCAGCAGCCTAAGCCAGGGCTCCTACGAGCAGTACTTC.

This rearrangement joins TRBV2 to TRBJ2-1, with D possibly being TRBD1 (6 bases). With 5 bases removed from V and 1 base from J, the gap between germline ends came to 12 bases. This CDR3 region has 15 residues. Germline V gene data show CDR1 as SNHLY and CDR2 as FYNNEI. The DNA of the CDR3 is TGTGCCAGCAGTCAGGGGACGGAATCCTACAATGAGCAGTTCTTC. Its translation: CASSQGTESYNEQFF.

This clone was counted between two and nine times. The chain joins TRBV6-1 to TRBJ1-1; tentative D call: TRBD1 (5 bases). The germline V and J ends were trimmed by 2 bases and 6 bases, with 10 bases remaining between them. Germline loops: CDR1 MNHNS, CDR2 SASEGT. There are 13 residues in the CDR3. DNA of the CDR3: TGTGCCAGCAGTGAATCAGGGAGGGCTGAAGCTTTCTTT. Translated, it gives CASSESGRAEAFF.

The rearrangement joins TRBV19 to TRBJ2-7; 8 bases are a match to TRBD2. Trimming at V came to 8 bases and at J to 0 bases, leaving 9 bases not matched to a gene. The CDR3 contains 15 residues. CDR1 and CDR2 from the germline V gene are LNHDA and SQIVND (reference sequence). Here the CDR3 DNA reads TGTGCCAGTTCTAGCGGGTTGCGGAGCTCCTACGAGCAGTACTTC. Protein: CASSSGLRSSYEQYF.

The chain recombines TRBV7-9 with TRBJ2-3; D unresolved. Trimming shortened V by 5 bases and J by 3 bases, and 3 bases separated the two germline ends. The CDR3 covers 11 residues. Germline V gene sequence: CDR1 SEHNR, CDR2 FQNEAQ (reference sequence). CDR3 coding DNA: TGTGCCAGCAGCCCAACAGATACGCAGTATTTT. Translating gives CASSPTDTQYF. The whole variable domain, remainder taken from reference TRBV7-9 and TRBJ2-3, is DTGVSQNPRHKITKRGQNVTFRCDPISEHNRLYWYRQTLGQGPEFLTYFQNEAQLEKSRLLSDRFSAERPKGSFSTLEIQRTEQGDSAMYLCASSPTDTQYFGPGTRLTVL.

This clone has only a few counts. The CDR3 loop reads CASQQGAVAYNEQFF. CDR3 nucleotides: TGTGCCTCACAACAGGGGGCGGTTGCCTACAATGAGCAGTTCTTC. The rearrangement uses TRBV2 and TRBJ2-1, with 9 nucleotides matching TRBD1. J lost 2 bases, V lost 11 bases, and 10 bases had no gene match. Per the germline V gene, CDR1 is SNHLY and CDR2 is FYNNEI. CDR3 length: 15 residues.

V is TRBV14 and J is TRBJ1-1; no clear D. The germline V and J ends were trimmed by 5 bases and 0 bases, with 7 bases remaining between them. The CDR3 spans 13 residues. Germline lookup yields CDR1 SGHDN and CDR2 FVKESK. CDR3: CASSLTLNTEAFF. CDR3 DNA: TGTGCCAGCAGCTTGACATTGAACACTGAAGCTTTCTTT.

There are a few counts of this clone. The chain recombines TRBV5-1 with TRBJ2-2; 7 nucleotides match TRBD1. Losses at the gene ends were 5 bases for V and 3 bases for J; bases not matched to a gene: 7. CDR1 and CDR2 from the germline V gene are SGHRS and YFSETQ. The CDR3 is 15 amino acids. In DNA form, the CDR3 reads TGCGCCAGCAGGCAGGGGGTCGGTGACACCGGGGAGCTGTTTTTT. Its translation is CASRQGVGDTGELFF.

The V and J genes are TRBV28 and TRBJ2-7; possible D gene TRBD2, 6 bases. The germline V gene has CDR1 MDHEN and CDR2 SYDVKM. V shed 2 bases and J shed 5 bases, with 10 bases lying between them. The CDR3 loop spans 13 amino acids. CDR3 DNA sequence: TGTGCCAGCAGTTTAGTTGGGAGGAACGAGCAGTACTTC. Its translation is CASSLVGRNEQYF.

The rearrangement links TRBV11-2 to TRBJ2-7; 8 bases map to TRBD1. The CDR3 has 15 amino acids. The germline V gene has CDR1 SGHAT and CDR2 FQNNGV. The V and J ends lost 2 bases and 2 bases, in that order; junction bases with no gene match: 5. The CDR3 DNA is TGTGCCAGCAGCTTATCTTACAGGGGGACCTACGAGCAGTACTTC. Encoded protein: CASSLSYRGTYEQYF.

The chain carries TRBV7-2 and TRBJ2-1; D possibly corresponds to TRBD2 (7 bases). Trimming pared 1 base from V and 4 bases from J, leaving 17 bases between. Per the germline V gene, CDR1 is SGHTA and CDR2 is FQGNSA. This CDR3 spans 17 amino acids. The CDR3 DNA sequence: TGTGCCAGCAGCTTAGACGCCGTCAGGGGAGGGTACAATGAGCAGTTCTTC. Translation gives CASSLDAVRGGYNEQFF.

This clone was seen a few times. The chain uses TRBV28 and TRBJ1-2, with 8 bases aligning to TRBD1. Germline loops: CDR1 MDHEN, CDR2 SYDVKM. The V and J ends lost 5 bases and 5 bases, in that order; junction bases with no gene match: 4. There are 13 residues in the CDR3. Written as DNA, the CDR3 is TGTGCCAGCAGTCCTCGGACAGGGTATGGCTACACCTTC. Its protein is CASSPRTGYGYTF.

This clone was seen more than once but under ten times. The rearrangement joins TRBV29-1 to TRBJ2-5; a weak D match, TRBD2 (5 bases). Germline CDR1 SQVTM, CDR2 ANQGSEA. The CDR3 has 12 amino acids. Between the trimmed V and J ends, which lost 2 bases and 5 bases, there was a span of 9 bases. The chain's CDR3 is CSVETGRETQYF. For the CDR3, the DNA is TGCAGCGTTGAAACGGGAAGGGAGACCCAGTACTTC.

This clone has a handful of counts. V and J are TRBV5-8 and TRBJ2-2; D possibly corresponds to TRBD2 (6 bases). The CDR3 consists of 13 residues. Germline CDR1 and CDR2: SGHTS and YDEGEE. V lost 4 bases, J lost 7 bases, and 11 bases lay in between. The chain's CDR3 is CASSPASVGELFF. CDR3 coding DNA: TGTGCCAGCAGCCCAGCTAGCGTCGGGGAGCTGTTTTTT.

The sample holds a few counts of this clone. CDR3 DNA sequence: TGTGCCAGCAGTTTTATAGATCGTAATCAGCCCCAGCATTTT. It codes for CASSFIDRNQPQHF. The chain couples TRBV28 to TRBJ1-5; D not certain. CDR3 length: 14 amino acids. CDR1 is MDHEN, CDR2 SYDVKM, per germline. Trimming pared 3 bases from V and 4 bases from J, leaving 10 bases between.

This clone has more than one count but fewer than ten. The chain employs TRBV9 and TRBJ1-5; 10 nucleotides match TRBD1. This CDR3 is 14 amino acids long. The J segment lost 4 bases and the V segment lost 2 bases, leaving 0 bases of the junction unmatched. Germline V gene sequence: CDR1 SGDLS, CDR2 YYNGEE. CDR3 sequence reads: CASSVGQGNQPQHF. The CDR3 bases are TGTGCCAGCAGCGTGGGACAGGGGAATCAGCCCCAGCATTTT. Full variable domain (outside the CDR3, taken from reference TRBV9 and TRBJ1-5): DSGVTQTPKHLITATGQRVTLRCSPRSGDLSVYWYQQSLDQGLQFLIQYYNGEERAKGNILERFSAQQFPDLHSELNLSSLELGDSALYFCASSVGQGNQPQHFGDGTRLSIL.